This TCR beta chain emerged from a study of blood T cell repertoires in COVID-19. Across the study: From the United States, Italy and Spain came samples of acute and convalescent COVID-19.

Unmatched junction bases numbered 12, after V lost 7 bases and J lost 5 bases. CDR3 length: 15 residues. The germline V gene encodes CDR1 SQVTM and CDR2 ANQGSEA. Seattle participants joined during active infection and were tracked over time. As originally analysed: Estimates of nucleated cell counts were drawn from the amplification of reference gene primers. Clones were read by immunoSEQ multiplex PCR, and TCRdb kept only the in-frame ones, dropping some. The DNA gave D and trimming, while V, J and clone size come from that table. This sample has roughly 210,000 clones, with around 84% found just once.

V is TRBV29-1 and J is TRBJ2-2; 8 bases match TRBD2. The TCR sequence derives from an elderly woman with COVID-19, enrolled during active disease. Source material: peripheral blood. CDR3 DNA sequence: TGCAGCGCCATTCGGGGCGGGGGGCAAACCGGGGAGCTGTTTTTT. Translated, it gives CSAIRGGGQTGELFF.